This T cell receptor beta chain is from a study of a mutant IDH1 vaccine in newly diagnosed glioma. For the study at large: Patients, over weeks 1, 3, 5, 7, 11, 15, 19 and 23, received a total of eight vaccinations. Prior therapy was radiotherapy, temozolomide, or both; most received both. Overall study results and limits: Variations in leading peripheral T cell clonotypes appeared to have no connection with pseudoprogression.

The CDR3 is 15 residues long. With V trimmed by 9 bases and J by 0 bases, 8 bases remained unmatched. Germline V gene data show CDR1 as ENHRY and CDR2 as SYGVKD. As to time point: week 11, during vaccination. A 20-mer mutant IDH1 peptide at 300 ug was injected subcutaneously with topical imiquimod. With respect to this clone: The antigen remains undetermined.

Produced via immunoSEQ multiplex PCR; TCRdb's table is partial and in-frame only. In the table there are under 150,000 clones, around 90% of which are singletons. The source is a woman aged 45-60 years with glioma. The chain carries TRBV10-3 and TRBJ2-5; 9 bases match TRBD1. The source was PBMCs, collected from a glioma patient whose treatment included an IDH1 peptide vaccine. The CDR3: CAISSGQGNQETQYF. CDR3 in DNA: TGTGCCATTAGTTCGGGACAGGGCAACCAAGAGACCCAGTACTTC.